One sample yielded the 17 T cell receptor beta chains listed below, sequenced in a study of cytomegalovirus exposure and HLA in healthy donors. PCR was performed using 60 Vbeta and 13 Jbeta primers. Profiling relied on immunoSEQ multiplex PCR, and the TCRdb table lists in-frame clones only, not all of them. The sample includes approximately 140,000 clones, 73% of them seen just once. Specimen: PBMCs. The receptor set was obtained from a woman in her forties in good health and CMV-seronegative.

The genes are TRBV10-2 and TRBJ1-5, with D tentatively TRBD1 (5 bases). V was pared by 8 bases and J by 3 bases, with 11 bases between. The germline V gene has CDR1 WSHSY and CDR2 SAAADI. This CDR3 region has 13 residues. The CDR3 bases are TGCGCCAGCTCTGGGGGGGACAATCAGCCCCAGCATTTT. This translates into CASSGGDNQPQHF.

CDR3 sequence reads: CASSLKTGSTYEQYV. Here the CDR3 DNA reads TGTGCCAGCAGCTTAAAGACAGGGTCAACCTACGAGCAGTACGTC. This sequence joins TRBV7-8 and TRBJ2-7; 7 bases are a match to TRBD1. The CDR3 consists of 15 residues. Losses at the gene ends were 2 bases for V and 2 bases for J; bases not matched to a gene: 6. The germline V gene encodes CDR1 SGHVS and CDR2 FQNEAQ.

The CDR3 region has the DNA TGTGCCAGCAGTTTCGGGACGGCGGGGCTAGTAGATACGCAGTATTTT. This sequence encodes CASSFGTAGLVDTQYF. The chain carries TRBV27 and TRBJ2-3, with a possible D match to TRBD2 (6 bases). CDR1 is MNHEY and CDR2 is SMNVEV in the germline V gene (reference sequence). V lost 3 bases, J lost 5 bases, and 18 bases lay in between. CDR3 length: 16 residues.

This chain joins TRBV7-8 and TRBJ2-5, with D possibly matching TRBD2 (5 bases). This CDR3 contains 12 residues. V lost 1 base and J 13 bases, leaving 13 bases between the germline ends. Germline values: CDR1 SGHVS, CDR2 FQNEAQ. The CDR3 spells CASSLDSGLGYF. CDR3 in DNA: TGTGCCAGCAGCTTAGATTCCGGACTCGGGTACTTC.

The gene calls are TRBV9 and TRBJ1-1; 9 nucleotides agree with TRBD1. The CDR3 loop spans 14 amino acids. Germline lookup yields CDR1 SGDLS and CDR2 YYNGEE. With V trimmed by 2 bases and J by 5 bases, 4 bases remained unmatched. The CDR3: CASSVSGTGTEAFF. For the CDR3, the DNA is TGTGCCAGCAGCGTCTCTGGGACAGGGACTGAAGCTTTCTTT.

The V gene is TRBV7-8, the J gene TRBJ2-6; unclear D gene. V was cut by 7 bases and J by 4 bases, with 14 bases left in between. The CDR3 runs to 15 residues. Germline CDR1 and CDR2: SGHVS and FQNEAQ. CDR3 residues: CASISPFVGANVLTF. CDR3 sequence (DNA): TGTGCCAGCATCTCCCCGTTTGTCGGGGCCAACGTCCTGACTTTC.

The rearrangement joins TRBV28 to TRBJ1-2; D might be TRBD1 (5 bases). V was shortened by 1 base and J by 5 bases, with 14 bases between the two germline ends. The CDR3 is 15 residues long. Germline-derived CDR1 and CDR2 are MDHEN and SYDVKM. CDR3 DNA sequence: TGTGCCAGCAGTTTATTAGACAGACGAGAATATGGCTACACCTTC. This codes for CASSLLDRREYGYTF.

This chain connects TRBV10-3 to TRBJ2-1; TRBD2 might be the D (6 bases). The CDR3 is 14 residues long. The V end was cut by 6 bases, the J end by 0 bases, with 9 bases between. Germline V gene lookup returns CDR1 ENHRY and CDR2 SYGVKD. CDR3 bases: TGTGCCATCAGCCCCGGGAGCTCCTACAATGAGCAGTTCTTC. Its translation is CAISPGSSYNEQFF.

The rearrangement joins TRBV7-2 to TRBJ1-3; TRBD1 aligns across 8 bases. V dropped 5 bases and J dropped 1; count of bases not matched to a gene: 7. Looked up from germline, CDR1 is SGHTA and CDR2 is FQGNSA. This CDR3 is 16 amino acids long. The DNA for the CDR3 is TGTGCCAGCAGCCCTGGACAGGGCCATTCTGGAAACACCATATATTTT. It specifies CASSPGQGHSGNTIYF.

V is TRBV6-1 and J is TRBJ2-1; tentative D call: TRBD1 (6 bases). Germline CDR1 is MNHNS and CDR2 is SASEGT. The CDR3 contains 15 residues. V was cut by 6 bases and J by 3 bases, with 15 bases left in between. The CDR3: CASRNRDTNYNEQFF. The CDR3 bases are TGTGCCAGCAGAAACCGGGACACAAACTACAATGAGCAGTTCTTC.

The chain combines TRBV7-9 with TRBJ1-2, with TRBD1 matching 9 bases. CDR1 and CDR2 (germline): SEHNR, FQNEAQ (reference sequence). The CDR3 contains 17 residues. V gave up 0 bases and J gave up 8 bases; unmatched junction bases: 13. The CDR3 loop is CASSLAGQGSEGEGYTF. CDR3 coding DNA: TGTGCCAGCAGCTTAGCGGGACAGGGTTCTGAGGGTGAAGGCTACACCTTC. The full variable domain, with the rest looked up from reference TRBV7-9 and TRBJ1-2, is DTGVSQNPRHKITKRGQNVTFRCDPISEHNRLYWYRQTLGQGPEFLTYFQNEAQLEKSRLLSDRFSAERPKGSFSTLEIQRTEQGDSAMYLCASSLAGQGSEGEGYTFGSGTRLTVV.

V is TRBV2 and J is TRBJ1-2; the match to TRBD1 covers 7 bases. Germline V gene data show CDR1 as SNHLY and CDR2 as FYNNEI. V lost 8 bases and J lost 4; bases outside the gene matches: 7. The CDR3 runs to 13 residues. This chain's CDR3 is CASREGASYGYTF. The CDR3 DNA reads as TGTGCCAGCCGCGAGGGGGCGAGCTATGGCTACACCTTC. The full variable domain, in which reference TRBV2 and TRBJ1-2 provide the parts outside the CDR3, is EPEVTQTPSHQVTQMGQEVILRCVPISNHLYFYWYRQILGQKVEFLVSFYNNEISEKSEIFDDQFSVERPDGSNFTLKIRSTKLEDSAMYFCASREGASYGYTFGSGTRLTVV.

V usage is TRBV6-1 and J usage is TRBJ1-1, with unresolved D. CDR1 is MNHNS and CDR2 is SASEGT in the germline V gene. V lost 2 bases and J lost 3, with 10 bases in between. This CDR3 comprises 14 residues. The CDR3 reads CASSEQAQHTEAFF. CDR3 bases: TGTGCCAGCAGTGAACAGGCGCAACACACTGAAGCTTTCTTT.

CDR3 bases: TGCGCCAGCAGCCAATTAACGATTTATACCGGACACCTAAGAGGTTCACCCCTCCACTTT. As protein: CASSQLTIYTGHLRGSPLHF. This chain links TRBV4-1 with TRBJ1-6; possible D gene TRBD1, 5 bases. V was trimmed by 2 bases and J by 9 bases, leaving 29 bases between them. Germline V CDR1 and CDR2: MGHRA, YSYEKL. The CDR3 sequence is 20 residues long.

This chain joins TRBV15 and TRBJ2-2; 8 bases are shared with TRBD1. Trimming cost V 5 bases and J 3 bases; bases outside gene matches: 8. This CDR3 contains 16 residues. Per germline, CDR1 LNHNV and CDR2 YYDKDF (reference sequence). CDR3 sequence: CATSPNQGAYTGELFF. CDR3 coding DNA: TGTGCCACCAGCCCTAACCAGGGGGCCTACACCGGGGAGCTGTTTTTT.

CDR3 DNA sequence: TGTGCCAGCAGCGTAGAGGGGGGGGCTCCCGTCTACGAGCAGTACTTC. Amino acids: CASSVEGGAPVYEQYF. The chain combines TRBV9 with TRBJ2-7; TRBD2 might be the D (7 bases). With 0 bases removed from V and 3 bases from J, the gap between germline ends came to 16 bases. CDR3 size: 16 residues. The V gene's germline CDR1 is SGDLS and CDR2 YYNGEE. Full variable domain (outside the CDR3, taken from reference TRBV9 and TRBJ2-7): DSGVTQTPKHLITATGQRVTLRCSPRSGDLSVYWYQQSLDQGLQFLIQYYNGEERAKGNILERFSAQQFPDLHSELNLSSLELGDSALYFCASSVEGGAPVYEQYFGPGTRLTVT.

The CDR3 DNA follows: TGCGCCAGCAGCTCCTCGAGAGGTGGCACTGAAGCTTTCTTT. Translated: CASSSSRGGTEAFF. V gene TRBV5-1 combines with J gene TRBJ1-1; D is ambiguous. The CDR3 runs 14 residues. In germline, CDR1 is SGHRS, CDR2 YFSETQ. Trimming took 3 bases from V and 4 from J, leaving 13 bases between them.